These T cell receptor beta chains were read from a single sample in a study of blood T cell repertoires in COVID-19. Assay used: immunoSEQ multiplex PCR; TCRdb lists only in-frame clones, some missing. The repertoire holds some 100,000 clones, with around 85% as singletons. The specimen was PBMCs or T cells enriched from blood (not recorded which). The receptors were sampled from a woman aged 45-65 years who had recovered from COVID-19. Each CDR3 is given with its conserved first and last residue. A D gene is named only where the DNA matches it firmly. Where a row states a size, it is once, few, many or the class of an expanded clone; other rows omit it.

V,length,J,size,D,DNA,CDR3
TRBV28,16,TRBJ2-1,once,TRBD1,TGTGCCAGCAGTTCCTCAGGGGGCGTGGGCTACAATGAGCAGTTCTTC,CASSSSGGVGYNEQFF
TRBV10-3,13,TRBJ2-2,NA,NA,TGTGCCATCGGGGCGCTGAAGGACGGGGAGCTGTTTTTT,CAIGALKDGELFF
TRBV30,14,TRBJ1-1,NA,NA,TGTGCCTGTCCTAAGGGGCAGTTGAACACTGAAGCTTTCTTT,CACPKGQLNTEAFF
TRBV18,13,TRBJ1-1,NA,TRBD1,TGTGCCAGCTCACGGGACAGGGGTGATGGAGCTTTCTTT,CASSRDRGDGAFF
TRBV7-2,16,TRBJ2-3,NA,TRBD2,TGTGCCAGCAGCTTTAGCGGGAGGGCTAGCACAGATACGCAGTATTTT,CASSFSGRASTDTQYF
TRBV3-1/TRBV3-2,13,TRBJ2-1,NA,NA,TGTGCCAGCAGCCAAGTTTACGGGGTCGAGCAGTTCTTC,CASSQVYGVEQFF
TRBV15,12,TRBJ1-2,NA,NA,TGTGCCACCAGCTACAAGAACTATGGCTACACCTTC,CATSYKNYGYTF
TRBV18,15,TRBJ2-1,NA,TRBD2,TGTGCCAGCTCACCAATTGGTCTAGCGGGATATGAGCAGTTCTTC,CASSPIGLAGYEQFF
TRBV5-1,14,TRBJ2-7,NA,TRBD1,TGCGCCAGCAGCATGGACAGGGGTTTGGGCGAGCAGTACTTC,CASSMDRGLGEQYF
TRBV5-1,16,TRBJ2-2,NA,TRBD1,TGCGCCAGCAGCCTCGAGGGACAGGGTGGTTCCGGGGAGCTGTTTTTT,CASSLEGQGGSGELFF
TRBV30,14,TRBJ1-4,NA,TRBD1,TGTGCCTGGAGTGCTGGACAGGTCGGTGAAAAACTGTTTTTT,CAWSAGQVGEKLFF
TRBV4-1,15,TRBJ2-5,NA,NA,TGCGCCAGCAGCCAAGATTCCACGGGAAGAGAGACCCAGTACTTC,CASSQDSTGRETQYF
TRBV5-1,14,TRBJ2-1,NA,NA,TGCGCCAGCAGCCCACTAGCTACCTACAATGAGCAGTTCTTC,CASSPLATYNEQFF
TRBV30,15,TRBJ2-7,NA,TRBD2,TGTGCCTGGAGTGTTATGGCTAGCGGGAGTTCCGAGCAGTACTTC,CAWSVMASGSSEQYF
TRBV18,14,TRBJ1-2,once,NA,TGTGCCAGCTCACGAGAGGGGGGGAGCTATGGCTACACCTTC,CASSREGGSYGYTF
TRBV5-1,13,TRBJ1-1,NA,NA,TGCGCCAGCAGCTTGGAATCCGACACTGAAGCTTTCTTT,CASSLESDTEAFF
TRBV9,15,TRBJ2-7,NA,NA,TGTGCCAGCAGCCCAAGACAAATGGGGGGCTACGAGCAGTACTTC,CASSPRQMGGYEQYF
TRBV11-2,15,TRBJ2-3,NA,TRBD2,TGTGCCAGCAGCTCGACTAGCGGGGGGGATCGTACGCAGTATTTT,CASSSTSGGDRTQYF
TRBV6-5,13,TRBJ1-5,NA,NA,TGTGCCAGCAGTTTCGACGGGAGACAGCCCCAGCATTTT,CASSFDGRQPQHF
TRBV12-3/TRBV12-4,12,TRBJ1-1,NA,TRBD1,TGTGCCAGCAGTGTAAGGACAGGTGAAGCTTTCTTT,CASSVRTGEAFF
TRBV27,18,TRBJ1-6,few,NA,TGTGCCAGCAGTCAGGTTGGGGGGGGCAGGTCCTATAATTCACCCCTCCACTTT,CASSQVGGGRSYNSPLHF
TRBV28,16,TRBJ2-7,NA,TRBD1,TGTGCCAGCAGTACCCAGGGACAGGGTGGCGGGATGAAGCAGTACTTC,CASSTQGQGGGMKQYF
TRBV28,15,TRBJ2-3,once,NA,TGTGCCAGCGGGACCTCGCGGGGAATGGCAGATACGCAGTATTTT,CASGTSRGMADTQYF
TRBV2,16,TRBJ2-5,NA,TRBD2,TGTGCCAGCAGTGAGCTAGCGGGAGGGATTGGAGAGACCCAGTACTTC,CASSELAGGIGETQYF
TRBV18,15,TRBJ1-2,few,NA,TGTGCCAGCTCACCAAGCCCAGGTGGAGGATATGGCTACACCTTC,CASSPSPGGGYGYTF
TRBV28,12,TRBJ1-4,NA,NA,TGTGCCAGCAGCCCTCGGAGGGAAAAACTGTTTTTT,CASSPRREKLFF
TRBV3-1/TRBV3-2,14,TRBJ1-6,NA,NA,TGTGCCAGCAGCCACGTCCGGGATGTGTCACCCCTCCACTTT,CASSHVRDVSPLHF
TRBV24-1,16,TRBJ1-3,NA,NA,TGTGCCACCAGTGATTTGACGGGGAGAAGTCGTAACACCATATATTTT,CATSDLTGRSRNTIYF
TRBV30,16,TRBJ2-5,NA,TRBD1,TGTGCCGCAACTCGTAGGACAGGCGGACCTCAAGAGACCCAGTACTTC,CAATRRTGGPQETQYF
TRBV5-1,15,TRBJ2-3,NA,TRBD1,TGCGCCAGCAGCTTGGTGGGGACAGGGAAAGATACGCAGTATTTT,CASSLVGTGKDTQYF
TRBV6-1,17,TRBJ2-2,NA,NA,TGTGCCAGCAGTGCCCAAGGCATAACAGGGAACACCGGGGAGCTGTTTTTT,CASSAQGITGNTGELFF
TRBV28,16,TRBJ2-3,NA,TRBD1,TGTGCCAGCAGTTTTTGGGACAGTTCGGGCACAGATACGCAGTATTTT,CASSFWDSSGTDTQYF
TRBV5-1,14,TRBJ1-1,NA,NA,TGCGCCAGCAGCTTGGAAGGGACTGGGACTGAAGCTTTCTTT,CASSLEGTGTEAFF
TRBV27,14,TRBJ1-3,NA,NA,TGTGCCAGCAGAGACCCCAACAGTGGAAACACCATATATTTT,CASRDPNSGNTIYF
TRBV5-1,15,TRBJ2-2,NA,TRBD2,TGCGCCAGCAGGCCCATAGCGGGAAACACCGGGGAGCTGTTTTTT,CASRPIAGNTGELFF
TRBV2,15,TRBJ2-7,few,TRBD1,TGTGCCAGCACCTCACAGGGGGTTATGGGCTACGAGCAGTACTTC,CASTSQGVMGYEQYF